The rows below give T cell receptor beta chains drawn from one sample of a study of T cell responses to AZD1222 COVID-19 vaccine. Profiling relied on immunoSEQ multiplex PCR, and the TCRdb table lists in-frame clones only, not all of them. The sample contains approximately 170,000 clones, 75% to 90% of which appear only once. The material sequenced was peripheral blood, taken on day 0 of AZD1222 vaccination. The receptors derive from an adult in good health. Each CDR3 is given with its conserved first and last residue. The D gene is left open where the match is weak. Expanded clones get a size class; other rows say once, few or many, or leave the size out.

>TRBJ1-2|NA|NA|TRBV2
CASSLSDKHYGYTF
TGTGCCAGCAGTCTGTCGGACAAGCACTATGGCTACACCTTC
>TRBJ1-5|NA|NA|TRBV5-1
CAKIEDCNQPQHF
TGCGCCAAGATTGAGGACTGCAATCAGCCCCAGCATTTT
>TRBJ2-3|TRBD2|NA|TRBV28
CASSSMGLLTDTQYF
TGTGCCAGCAGTTCTATGGGACTACTAACAGATACGCAGTATTTT
>TRBJ2-1|TRBD1|NA|TRBV29-1
CSVEDPQPGQGLSEQFF
TGCAGCGTTGAAGATCCGCAACCGGGACAGGGTCTTAGTGAGCAGTTCTTC
>TRBJ1-3|TRBD1|NA|TRBV5-1
CASSLQGAGNTIYF
TGCGCCAGCAGCTTGCAGGGGGCTGGAAACACCATATATTTT
>TRBJ2-2|NA|NA|TRBV7-2
CASSPRSSAGELFF
TGTGCCAGCAGCCCGCGCTCGAGCGCCGGGGAGCTGTTTTTT
>TRBJ1-6|NA|NA|TRBV9
CASSVEVGLGNSPLHF
TGTGCCAGCAGCGTAGAGGTGGGGTTGGGGAATTCACCCCTCCACTTT
>TRBJ2-3|TRBD2|NA|TRBV3-1/TRBV3-2
CASSRLAGGSTDTQYF
TGTGCCAGCAGTCGACTAGCGGGGGGATCCACAGATACGCAGTATTTT
>TRBJ2-3|TRBD1|once|TRBV27
CASSPSATGGITDTQYF
TGTGCCAGCAGTCCTTCTGCAACAGGGGGCATTACAGATACGCAGTATTTT
>TRBJ2-1|NA|NA|TRBV10-3
CAISTEGNEQFF
TGTGCCATCTCCACCGAGGGCAATGAGCAGTTCTTC
>TRBJ2-3|NA|NA|TRBV11-1
CASSLRPPVDTQYF
TGTGCCAGCAGCTTGAGGCCACCGGTAGATACGCAGTATTTT
>TRBJ2-5|TRBD1|NA|TRBV6-5
CASSYSPGTGEAQYF
TGTGCCAGCAGTTATTCTCCGGGGACAGGGGAGGCCCAGTACTTC
>TRBJ1-5|NA|NA|TRBV12-5
CASGPGVQPQHF
TGTGCTAGTGGGCCAGGGGTTCAGCCCCAGCATTTT
>TRBJ2-5|TRBD1|NA|TRBV5-8
CASSLGDRAETQYF
TGTGCCAGCAGCTTGGGGGACAGGGCTGAGACCCAGTACTTC
>TRBJ2-2|NA|NA|TRBV2
CASSTYKAGELFF
TGTGCCAGCAGTACCTACAAGGCCGGGGAGCTGTTTTTT
>TRBJ2-2|NA|NA|TRBV3-1/TRBV3-2
CASSQATGTRTGELFF
TGTGCCAGCAGCCAGGCTACCGGGACAAGAACCGGGGAGCTGTTTTTT
>TRBJ1-2|TRBD1|NA|TRBV6-5
CASSLGQGLGYTF
TGTGCCAGCAGCCTCGGACAGGGTTTAGGCTACACCTTC
>TRBJ1-5|TRBD1|NA|TRBV5-1
CASSLGTGGNQPQHF
TGCGCCAGCAGCTTAGGGACAGGGGGTAATCAGCCCCAGCATTTT
>TRBJ2-5|NA|NA|TRBV5-6
CASSLELTQETQYF
TGTGCCAGCAGCTTGGAACTAACCCAAGAGACCCAGTACTTC
>TRBJ1-5|NA|NA|TRBV7-2
CASSLTRAGPQHF
TGTGCCAGCAGCTTAACGAGGGCGGGACCCCAGCATTTT
>TRBJ2-2|NA|NA|TRBV11-2
CASSLDVRLTGELFF
TGTGCCAGCAGCTTAGATGTCAGGTTGACCGGGGAGCTGTTTTTT
>TRBJ1-1|NA|NA|TRBV6-5
CASSSITLSAEAFF
TGTGCCAGCAGTTCTATTACTCTCAGCGCTGAAGCTTTCTTT
>TRBJ2-1|TRBD2|NA|TRBV29-1
CSVEGFVAGGSYNEQFF
TGCAGCGTTGAAGGTTTTGTAGCGGGGGGCTCCTACAATGAGCAGTTCTTC
>TRBJ2-5|NA|NA|TRBV12-3/TRBV12-4
CASRTTGLETQYF
TGTGCCAGCAGGACGACAGGTCTAGAGACCCAGTACTTC
>TRBJ2-1|NA|once|TRBV5-1
CASSLGRDNEQFF
TGCGCCAGCAGCTTGGGCAGAGACAATGAGCAGTTCTTC
>TRBJ2-5|NA|few|TRBV5-1
CASSLGARETQYF
TGCGCCAGCAGTCTGGGGGCCAGGGAGACCCAGTACTTC
>TRBJ2-7|NA|NA|TRBV5-1
CASSLRRGGIDEQYF
TGCGCCAGCAGCTTGCGAAGGGGGGGTATCGACGAGCAGTACTTC
>TRBJ1-2|NA|NA|TRBV29-1
CSVETGTVFNYGYTF
TGCAGCGTTGAAACGGGGACGGTTTTCAACTATGGCTACACCTTC
>TRBJ1-2|NA|NA|TRBV27
CASRRGADYGYTF
TGTGCCAGCAGGAGGGGGGCGGACTATGGCTACACCTTC
>TRBJ1-5|NA|NA|TRBV15
CATSSSTGMRQPQHF
TGTGCCACCAGCAGTTCAACAGGGATGCGACAGCCCCAGCATTTT
>TRBJ1-6|NA|NA|TRBV27
CASSLVFNSPLHF
TGTGCCAGCAGTTTAGTATTTAATTCACCCCTCCACTTT
>TRBJ2-7|NA|few|TRBV27
CASSFGAGRTYEQYF
TGTGCCAGCAGTTTTGGGGCAGGACGCACCTACGAGCAGTACTTC
>TRBJ1-3|NA|NA|TRBV4-2
CASSHLRGALGNTIYF
TGTGCCAGCAGCCATCTCCGTGGGGCGCTCGGAAACACCATATATTTT
>TRBJ1-2|NA|NA|TRBV4-3
CASSPEMRSYGYTF
TGCGCCAGCAGCCCAGAGATGAGATCCTATGGCTACACCTTC
>TRBJ1-1|NA|once|TRBV5-6
CASSTGPTYTEAFF
TGTGCCAGCAGCACGGGACCGACTTACACTGAAGCTTTCTTT
>TRBJ2-7|NA|NA|TRBV10-3
CASQSSYEQYF
TGTGCCAGTCAAAGCTCCTACGAGCAGTACTTC
>TRBJ1-2|NA|NA|TRBV5-6
CASSPRQVHGYTF
TGTGCCAGCAGCCCGCGACAGGTTCATGGCTACACCTTC
>TRBJ2-5|TRBD1|NA|TRBV25-1
CASSEGGTGVAETQYF
TGTGCCAGCAGTGAAGGGGGGACAGGGGTGGCGGAGACCCAGTACTTC
>TRBJ1-1|NA|NA|TRBV3-1/TRBV3-2
CASSQKGEASEAFF
TGTGCCAGCAGCCAAAAGGGGGAAGCGTCTGAAGCTTTCTTT
>TRBJ2-3|NA|NA|TRBV4-2
CASSHVTTSTDTQYF
TGTGCCAGCAGCCACGTCACTACTAGCACAGATACGCAGTATTTT